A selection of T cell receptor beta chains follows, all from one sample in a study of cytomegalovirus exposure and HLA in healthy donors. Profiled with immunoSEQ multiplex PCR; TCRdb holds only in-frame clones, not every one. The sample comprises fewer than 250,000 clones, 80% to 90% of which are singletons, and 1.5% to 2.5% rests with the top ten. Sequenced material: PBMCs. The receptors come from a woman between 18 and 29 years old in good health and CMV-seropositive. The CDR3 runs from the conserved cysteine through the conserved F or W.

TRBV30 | CAWSLRERGNEQFF
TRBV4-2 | CASSHEGVDYGYTF
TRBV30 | CAWRLLIEDTQYF
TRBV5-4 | CASSSVSGRSRETQYF
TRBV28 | CASSSGQGDGYTF
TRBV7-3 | CASSSETGGNEQFF
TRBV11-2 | CASSLVGTGELLYF
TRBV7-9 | CASSIQGAEDEKLFF
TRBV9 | CASSVADWSSYEQYF
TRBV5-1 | CASSLAAGKEETQYF
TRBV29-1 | CSVRGGNGELFF
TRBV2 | CASSFGVRNQPQHF
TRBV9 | CASSVDGSGQFF
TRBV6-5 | CASSTRFADIQYF
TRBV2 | CASRLEGRQPQHF
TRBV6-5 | CASSRTGYGTEAFF
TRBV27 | CASTQRVRLRGGEQFF
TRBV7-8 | CASSTDSQRPGNTIYF
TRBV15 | CATEASGELFF
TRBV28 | CASRGLAGGNYNEQFF
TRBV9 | CASSPRGEINEKLFF
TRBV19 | CASSKGVGKETQYF
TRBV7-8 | CASSLARTSGRRETQYF
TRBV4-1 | CASSPGGQPHYEQYF
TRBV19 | CASSIPWTGGTDTQYF
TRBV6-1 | CASLTRTEAFF
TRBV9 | CASTPTGGLNTEAFF
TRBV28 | CASSPARHGGLWNQPQHF
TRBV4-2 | CASSQGNGRRVTGELFF
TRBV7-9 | CASSPMTANYGYTF
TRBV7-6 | CASSLVVGLAFSSYNEQFF
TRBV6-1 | CASTVAGELFF
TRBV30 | CAWSGSEGYSNQPQHF
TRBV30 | CAWKPGAGANVLTF
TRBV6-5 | CASRLAGGFSYEQYF
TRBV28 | CASSLWGLAGGSHYEQYF
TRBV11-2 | CASSSLPGQGRYGYTF
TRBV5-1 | CASRGEDTPYEQYF
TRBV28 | CASNSHGGAEAFF
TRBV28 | CASSGTGGLPDEQYF
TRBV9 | CASSLSDRIHEQYF
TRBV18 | CASSLTSGSQNEQFF
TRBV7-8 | CASSLSRKNTEAFF
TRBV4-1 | CASSSEGEGNTEAFF
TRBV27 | CASSLMGGYGYTF
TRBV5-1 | CASSLLNRYFNPQPQHF
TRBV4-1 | CASSQAVGFVGRWYEQFF
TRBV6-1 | CASSERRKVRTGELFF
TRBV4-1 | CASSQVRGTVSEAFF
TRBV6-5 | CASSYYGQTYGYTF
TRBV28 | CASLTTNTEAFF
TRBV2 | CASLAGGTFNEQFF